This TCR beta chain derives from a study of metastatic and nonmetastatic thyroid tumors. Background on the study: Repertoires of blood and of tissue (tumor or nodule) from malignant and benign thyroid patients were compared.

Nobody among the patients had been given any treatment before thyroid surgery. This clone was counted ten times or more. TCRdb used MiXCR to call clones anew from the PCR reads. The sample has 25,000 to 30,000 clones; over 20% are singletons. Sequencing was done on a sample of blood. The sequence was obtained from a female donor with papillary thyroid cancer or a benign thyroid nodule (not recorded which). Some clones in this sample may be carry-over from other donors' samples.

In DNA, the CDR3 is TGTGCCAGCAGTGATAGCGGGAGGACTGAGCAGTTCTTC. It is translated as CASSDSGRTEQFF. The V gene is TRBV5-4, the J gene TRBJ2-1; 10 bases are a match to TRBD2. CDR3 length equals 13 residues. The germline V gene encodes CDR1 SGHNT and CDR2 YYREEE (reference sequence). V gave up 5 bases and J gave up 9 bases; unmatched junction bases: 5.